Below, 9 T cell receptor beta chains from the same sample are listed, as sequenced in a study of quantifying T cell responses using KT2 cells. Overall study: RNA was reverse transcribed with TCR alpha and beta constant-region primers.

Each cDNA got a UMI-containing oligo ligated at its 3' end. An equimolar mix of RC1.1 and RC1.2 primed the beta chain across TRBC1 and TRBC2. One entry per CDR3 protein results from TCRdb running MiXCR on the UMI-ligation and nested PCR reads. This table has 45,000 to 65,000 distinct CDR3 sequences, 12% appearing once. Sequencing was carried out using PBMCs spiked with cells of the T cell clone KT2. These receptors came from a human donor.

The chain links TRBV18 to TRBJ2-1; D call uncertain. Germline lookup yields CDR1 KGHSH and CDR2 LQKENI. Trimming shortened V by 3 bases and J by 0 bases, and 9 bases separated the two germline ends. This CDR3 contains 15 residues. The CDR3 DNA reads as TGTGCCAGCTCACCGGTAGCTCACTCCTACAATGAGCAGTTCTTC. Protein sequence: CASSPVAHSYNEQFF. Full variable domain (remainder filled in from reference TRBV18 and TRBJ2-1): NAGVMQNPRHLVRRRGQEARLRCSPMKGHSHVYWYRQLPEEGLKFMVYLQKENIIDESGMPKERFSAEFPKEGPSILRIQQVVRGDSAAYFCASSPVAHSYNEQFFGPGTRLTVL.

This clonotype was counted only a few times. The V gene is TRBV12-3 or TRBV12-4, the J gene TRBJ2-7, with no clear D. The CDR3 is 14 residues long. Trimming stripped 1 base from V and 0 bases from J, with 7 bases between. CDR3 region: CASSLVRNSYEQYF. The CDR3 nucleotides are TGTGCCAGCAGTTTAGTGCGGAACTCCTACGAGCAGTACTTC.

This rearrangement joins TRBV7-9 to TRBJ2-6; TRBD1 matches 8 bases. Germline assignment: CDR1 SEHNR and CDR2 FQNEAQ (reference sequence). The CDR3 has 23 residues. Losses at the gene ends were 1 base for V and 0 bases for J; bases not matched to a gene: 20. In DNA form, the CDR3 reads TGTGCCAGCAGCTTAGAATTGGGCAGGGGGCACACAACGTCTGGCTCTGGGGCCAACGTCCTGACTTTC. Protein sequence: CASSLELGRGHTTSGSGANVLTF.

This clonotype was counted a few times. The chain uses TRBV20-1 and TRBJ1-6; TRBD1 is a possible D gene (5 bases). From germline, CDR1 is DFQATT and CDR2 SNEGSKA (reference sequence). This CDR3 is 15 amino acids long. V was trimmed by 2 bases and J by 6 bases, leaving 14 bases between them. In DNA form, the CDR3 reads TGCAGTGCTAGACGGGAGGGGATAGGTAATTCACCCCTCCACTTT. As protein: CSARREGIGNSPLHF.

At least ten counts were recorded for this clonotype. The V and J genes are TRBV6-2 or TRBV6-3 and TRBJ2-7; D is perhaps TRBD1 (6 bases). Germline V gene data show CDR1 as MNHEY and CDR2 as SVGEGT. This CDR3 comprises 16 residues. V was pared by 6 bases and J by 3 bases, with 21 bases between. CDR3 protein: CASRGNLGPGHYEQYF. The CDR3, as DNA: TGTGCCAGCAGGGGCAACCTGGGCCCGGGACACTACGAGCAGTACTTC.

This clonotype was recorded many times. The chain uses TRBV11-2 and TRBJ1-1, with 7 bases lining up with TRBD1. Germline assignment: CDR1 SGHAT and CDR2 FQNNGV. The V segment lost 1 base and the J segment 6 bases; nucleotides outside the gene matches: 5. The CDR3 has 14 residues. CDR3 amino acids: CASSLAWQGAEAFF. CDR3 in DNA: TGTGCCAGCAGCTTAGCCTGGCAGGGGGCTGAAGCTTTCTTT.

In this sample, this clonotype turned up a few times. This chain uses TRBV29-1 with TRBJ1-1; maybe TRBD1 (6 bases). There are 14 residues in the CDR3. Germline-derived CDR1 and CDR2 are SQVTM and ANQGSEA. Trimming cost V 3 bases and J 4 bases, with 15 bases left between them. The CDR3 region is CSVDNRVSSTEAFF. The CDR3 DNA reads as TGCAGCGTTGACAACAGGGTTAGTAGCACTGAAGCTTTCTTT.

This rearrangement joins TRBV24-1 to TRBJ2-1; 10 positions match TRBD1. CDR3 length: 17 residues. The germline V gene has CDR1 KGHDR and CDR2 SFDVKD. V trimming: 4 bases; J trimming: 0 bases; junction bases outside the gene matches: 5. The chain's CDR3 is CATSEPGTGDSYNEQFF. The CDR3 nucleotides read TGTGCCACCAGTGAACCAGGGACAGGGGACTCCTACAATGAGCAGTTCTTC.

In its sample, this clonotype was seen a few times. This chain uses TRBV5-1 with TRBJ2-7; D not certain. Germline values: CDR1 SGHRS, CDR2 YFSETQ. This CDR3 has 15 amino acids. Between the trimmed V and J ends, which lost 0 bases and 2 bases, there was a span of 12 bases. Written as DNA, the CDR3 is TGCGCCAGCAGCTTGGGTCCCGACAAGACCTACGAGCAGTACTTC. This codes for CASSLGPDKTYEQYF.